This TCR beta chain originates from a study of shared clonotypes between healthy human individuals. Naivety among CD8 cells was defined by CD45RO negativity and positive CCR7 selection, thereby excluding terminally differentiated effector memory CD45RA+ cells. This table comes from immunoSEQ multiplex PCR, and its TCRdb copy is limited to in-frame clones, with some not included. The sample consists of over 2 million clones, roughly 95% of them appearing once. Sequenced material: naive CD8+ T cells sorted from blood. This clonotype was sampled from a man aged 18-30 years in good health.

This CDR3 reads CASSLFSGVAGGLAKNIQYF. DNA for the CDR3: TGTGCCAGCAGTTTATTTTCAGGGGTCGCCGGAGGGCTAGCCAAAAACATTCAGTACTTC. The J gene is TRBJ2-4, the V gene TRBV28; the D call may be TRBD1 or TRBD2 (6 bases each). The CDR3 runs to 20 residues. Germline V gene data show CDR1 as MDHEN and CDR2 as SYDVKM. V was pared by 1 base and J by 0 bases, with 22 bases between.